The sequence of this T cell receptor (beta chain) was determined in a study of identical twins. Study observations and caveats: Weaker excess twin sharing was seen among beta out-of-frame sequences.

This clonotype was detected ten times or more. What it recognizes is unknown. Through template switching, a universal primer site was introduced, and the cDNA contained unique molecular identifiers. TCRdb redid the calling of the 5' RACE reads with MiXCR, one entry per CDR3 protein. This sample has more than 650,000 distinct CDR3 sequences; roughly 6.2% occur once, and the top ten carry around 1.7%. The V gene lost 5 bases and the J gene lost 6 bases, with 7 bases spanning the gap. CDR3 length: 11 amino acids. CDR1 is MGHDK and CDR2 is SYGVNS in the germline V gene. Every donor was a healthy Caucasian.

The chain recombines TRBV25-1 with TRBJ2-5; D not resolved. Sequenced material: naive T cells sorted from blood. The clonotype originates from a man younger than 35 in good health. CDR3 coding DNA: TGTGCCAGCAGTATGGGCCAGACCCAGTACTTC. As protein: CASSMGQTQYF. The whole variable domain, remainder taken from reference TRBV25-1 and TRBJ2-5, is EADIYQTPRYLVIGTGKKITLECSQTMGHDKMYWYQQDPGMELHLIHYSYGVNSTEKGDLSSESTVSRIRTEHFPLTLESARPSHTSQYLCASSMGQTQYFGPGTRLLVL.